This entry lists 10 T cell receptor beta chains sequenced from one sample in a study of shared clonotypes between healthy human individuals. The assay was immunoSEQ multiplex PCR, and TCRdb's table has in-frame clones only and misses some. The table has 2 million or so clones, roughly 94% seen once. Specimen: naive CD4+ T cells sorted from blood. Subset: CD45RA+ positively selected. The receptors were sampled from a man between 18 and 29 years old in good health.

The chain has TRBV7-9 and TRBJ1-5; D gene uncertain. Germline V gene data show CDR1 as SEHNR and CDR2 as FQNEAQ (reference sequence). With 5 bases removed from V and 5 bases from J, the gap between germline ends came to 10 bases. There are 13 residues in the CDR3. Written as DNA, the CDR3 is TGTGCCAGCAGCCCCACCGGGGATCAGCCCCAGCATTTT. Translation: CASSPTGDQPQHF.

The chain links TRBV9 to TRBJ1-5, with a weak D call TRBD1 (5 bases). The ends were cut back, 3 bases at V and 0 bases at J, with 16 bases in the middle. Germline assignment: CDR1 SGDLS and CDR2 YYNGEE. The CDR3 runs 17 residues. DNA of the CDR3: TGTGCCAGCAGCGGAGCCCCGGACACGTATAGCAATCAGCCCCAGCATTTT. Amino acid sequence: CASSGAPDTYSNQPQHF. Combining the CDR3 with reference TRBV9 and TRBJ1-5 gives the whole variable domain DSGVTQTPKHLITATGQRVTLRCSPRSGDLSVYWYQQSLDQGLQFLIQYYNGEERAKGNILERFSAQQFPDLHSELNLSSLELGDSALYFCASSGAPDTYSNQPQHFGDGTRLSIL.

The rearrangement uses TRBV10-3 and TRBJ2-1; TRBD1 aligns across 8 bases. V gave up 5 bases and J gave up 8 bases; unmatched junction bases: 14. This CDR3 region has 16 residues. Per the germline V gene, CDR1 is ENHRY and CDR2 is SYGVKD. CDR3 sequence: CAISPRIGTGRDEQFF. DNA of the CDR3: TGTGCCATCAGTCCGAGGATAGGGACAGGCAGGGATGAGCAGTTCTTC.

This chain uses TRBV9 with TRBJ2-7, with a weak D call TRBD1 (6 bases). Trimming removed 3 bases at V and 0 bases at J, with 10 bases between. Germline V lookup: CDR1 SGDLS, CDR2 YYNGEE. The CDR3 has 14 amino acids. CDR3 DNA: TGTGCCAGCAGCGGACAGGAGAACTCCTACGAGCAGTACTTC. Translating gives CASSGQENSYEQYF.

V is TRBV5-6 and J is TRBJ1-6; perhaps TRBD1 as D (6 bases). The length of the CDR3 is 15 residues. V lost 4 bases, J lost 7 bases, and 15 bases lay in between. Germline loops: CDR1 SGHDT, CDR2 YYEEEE. CDR3 nucleotides: TGTGCCAGCAGCCCGGGACAAGGGGACAATTCACCCCTCCACTTT. This gives the protein CASSPGQGDNSPLHF.

To note about this clone: The same CDR3 is also encoded by other DNA sequences in this sample. The V and J genes are TRBV28 and TRBJ2-3; D perhaps matches TRBD1 (5 bases). The CDR3 has 13 amino acids. Germline lookup yields CDR1 MDHEN and CDR2 SYDVKM. The germline V and J ends were trimmed by 6 bases and 0 bases, with 7 bases remaining between them. CDR3 nucleotides: TGTGCCAGCAGAGACAGCAGCACAGATACGCAGTATTTT. Its translation is CASRDSSTDTQYF.

The V gene is TRBV19, the J gene TRBJ1-2, with 7 nucleotides matching TRBD1. The trim removed 5 bases at V and 4 bases at J, leaving 4 bases unmatched. Germline CDR1 is LNHDA and CDR2 is SQIVND (reference sequence). This CDR3 has 13 amino acids. CDR3 nucleotides: TGTGCCAGTAGTGAGGACAGGACCTATGGCTACACCTTC. Protein sequence: CASSEDRTYGYTF.

The rearrangement uses TRBV11-3 and TRBJ1-1; weak D call: TRBD1 (5 bases). The V gene's germline CDR1 is SGHNT and CDR2 YENEEA. The CDR3 has 15 amino acids. The V gene lost 5 bases and the J gene lost 5 bases, with 18 bases spanning the gap. The CDR3 DNA sequence: TGTGCCAGCAGCCCGGCCCAGGGTTCGGGAACTGAAGCTTTCTTT. This codes for CASSPAQGSGTEAFF. The full variable domain, completed using reference TRBV11-3 and TRBJ1-1, is EAGVVQSPRYKIIEKKQPVAFWCNPISGHNTLYWYLQNLGQGPELLIRYENEEAVDDSQLPKDRFSAERLKGVDSTLKIQPAELGDSAVYLCASSPAQGSGTEAFFGQGTRLTVV.

This clone was found once. Within the sample, other DNA sequences also encode this same CDR3. The rearrangement links TRBV7-2 to TRBJ1-5; 8 positions match TRBD1. Germline CDR1 SGHTA, CDR2 FQGNSA. This CDR3 comprises 15 residues. The trim removed 6 bases at V and 3 bases at J, leaving 7 bases unmatched. Here the CDR3 reads CASSFDRGFNQPQHF. Written as DNA, the CDR3 is TGTGCCAGCAGTTTCGACAGGGGCTTCAATCAGCCCCAGCATTTT.

On this clone: Other nucleotide sequences from this sample produce the same CDR3. V is TRBV18 and J is TRBJ1-5, with D uncertain. The V gene lost 3 bases and the J gene lost 6 bases, with 9 bases spanning the gap. CDR3 size: 13 residues. Germline V lookup: CDR1 KGHSH, CDR2 LQKENI. The DNA for the CDR3 is TGTGCCAGCTCACCGGGCAGAACTCAGCCCCAGCATTTT. Protein product: CASSPGRTQPQHF.